This T cell receptor (beta chain) was captured in a study of cytomegalovirus exposure and HLA in healthy donors. Germline assignment: CDR1 SGHRS and CDR2 YFSETQ. The CDR3 has 17 residues. The J segment lost 6 bases and the V segment lost 0 bases, leaving 7 bases of the junction unmatched. Regarding this clone: Antigen: not known.

PCR used 60 Vbeta primers and 13 Jbeta primers. Assay used: immunoSEQ multiplex PCR; TCRdb lists only in-frame clones, some missing. The sample shows approximately 250,000 clones, just under 80% of them seen only once. Points from the study as a whole: Earlier findings revealed that most TCR beta V segments proved productive either about 87% or about 30% of the time. Confirmation in vitro established that a few CMV-associated chains were specific for CMV antigens. Most subjects' HLA-A and HLA-B alleles were reportedly predicted from TCR beta sequences. Analysis performed later showed TCR beta chains linked to HLA being more clonally expanded than equally common others.

Sequencing was carried out using PBMCs. V is TRBV5-1 and J is TRBJ2-3; 13 bases fit TRBD2. The sequence was obtained from a boy aged 5-17 years in good health and CMV-seronegative. CDR3 residues: CASSLGLAGGAGDTQYF. The CDR3 region has the DNA TGCGCCAGCAGCTTGGGACTAGCGGGAGGTGCAGGGGATACGCAGTATTTT.